One T cell receptor beta chain is described in this entry. The ends were cut back, 1 base at V and 8 bases at J, with 17 bases in the middle. Per germline, CDR1 KGHSH and CDR2 LQKENI. The CDR3 sequence is 16 residues long. This entry is derived from a study of blood T cell repertoires in COVID-19. Study summary: Collection of acute and convalescent COVID-19 samples took place in the United States, Italy and Spain.

Data came from immunoSEQ multiplex PCR; TCRdb stores just in-frame clones and leaves some out. The table records about 100,000 clones, 75% to 90% of them present only once. The receptor's source is a man at least 80 years old with active or convalescent COVID-19. Source material: peripheral blood. The chain has TRBV18 and TRBJ2-2; a weak D match, TRBD2 (5 bases). In nucleotides, the CDR3 is TGTGCCAGCTCACCACGGAGCGGTCCCGGTCTGGGGGAGCTGTTTTTT. Encoded protein: CASSPRSGPGLGELFF.